These 3 T cell receptor beta chains originate from one sample sequenced in a study of blood T cell repertoires in COVID-19. The repertoire was sequenced with immunoSEQ multiplex PCR; TCRdb's copy has only in-frame clones and lacks some. Among a few hundred thousand clones listed, more than 75% were seen once. The material sequenced was PBMCs or T cells enriched from blood (not recorded which). These receptors were taken from a woman in her 50s who had been exposed to COVID-19.

The V call is TRBV5-1, the J call TRBJ2-1; D not resolved. The germline gives CDR1 SGHRS, CDR2 YFSETQ. V was cut by 0 bases and J by 2 bases, with 9 bases left in between. The CDR3 is 15 residues long. In DNA, the CDR3 is TGCGCCAGCAGCTTGGAGGCGGCCGCCTACAATGAGCAGTTCTTC. This gives the protein CASSLEAAAYNEQFF.

This clone was detected only a few times. The chain combines TRBV5-1 with TRBJ2-2, with D unclear. Germline CDR1 is SGHRS and CDR2 is YFSETQ. The CDR3 runs to 14 residues. Trimming pared 7 bases from V and 3 bases from J, leaving 13 bases between. As DNA, the CDR3 is TGCGCCAGCTTTGACACCATAGACACCGGGGAGCTGTTTTTT. Its translation: CASFDTIDTGELFF.

CDR3 in DNA: TGTGCCAGCAGTAATACAGCAGGCAATCAGCCCCAGCATTTT. It yields the protein CASSNTAGNQPQHF. The chain links TRBV6-6 to TRBJ1-5; no clear D gene. The CDR3 is 14 residues long. Germline V gives CDR1 MNHNY, CDR2 SVGAGI (reference sequence). Trimming left V 5 bases short and J 2 bases short, with 10 bases between.